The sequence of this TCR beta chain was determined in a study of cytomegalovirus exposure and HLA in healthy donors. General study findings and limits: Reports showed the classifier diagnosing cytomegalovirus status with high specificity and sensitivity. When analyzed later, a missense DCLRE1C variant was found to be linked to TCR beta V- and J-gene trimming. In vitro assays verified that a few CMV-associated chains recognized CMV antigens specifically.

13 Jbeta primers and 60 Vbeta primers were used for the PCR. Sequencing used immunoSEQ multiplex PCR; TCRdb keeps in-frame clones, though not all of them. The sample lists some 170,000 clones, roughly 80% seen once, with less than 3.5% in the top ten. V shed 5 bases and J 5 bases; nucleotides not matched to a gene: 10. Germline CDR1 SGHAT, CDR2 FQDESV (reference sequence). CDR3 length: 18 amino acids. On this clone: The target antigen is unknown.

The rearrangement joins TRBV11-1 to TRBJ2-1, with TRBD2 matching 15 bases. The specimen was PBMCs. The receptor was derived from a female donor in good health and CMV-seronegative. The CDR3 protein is CASSRRTSGGASDNEQFF. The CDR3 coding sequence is TGTGCCAGCAGCCGTCGGACTAGCGGGGGGGCCTCTGACAATGAGCAGTTCTTC.